The clone carrying this TCR beta chain was observed a handful of times. Its antigen is currently unknown. This sample is part of a study of neoadjuvant anti-PD-1 for oral cavity cancer. V was cut by 6 bases and J by 11 bases, with 10 bases left in between. The CDR3 length is 10 residues. The germline V gene encodes CDR1 MDHEN and CDR2 SYDVKM. Study findings and constraints: With three patients per group, TCR findings need larger cohorts. Higher pretreatment Treg/Th17 ratios tracked higher pretreatment blood clonality.

Noted time point: after neoadjuvant nivolumab, at surgical resection. TCRdb keeps only in-frame clones here, not all; method: immunoSEQ multiplex PCR. Among 5,500 to 7,000 clones listed, over 50% were seen once. The source is a person aged 40-85 years with oral cavity squamous cell carcinoma. The sequencing here drew on tumor tissue, taken after nivolumab (anti-PD-1) treatment. This sequence joins TRBV28 and TRBJ1-1, with a possible D match to TRBD1 (5 bases). CDR3 nucleotide sequence: TGTGCCAGCAGGAGGGGTAGGGCTTTCTTT. Residues: CASRRGRAFF.